This T cell receptor beta chain was obtained from a study of T cells expressing NK-cell markers. The germline V gene has CDR1 KGHSH and CDR2 LQKENI. There are 13 residues in the CDR3. Study-level points and caveats: In five or six donors, dominant NKG2C+ clonotypes were roughly 1.0-8% of CD8+ T cells. These same clonotypes (in several donors) also led the CD3+CD56-NKG2C+ fraction.

TCRdb reprocessed the 5' RACE reads and reports one entry per CDR3 protein, with no DNA. The record lists 350,000 to 400,000 distinct CDR3 sequences, of which the ten most abundant hold around 11%. To note about this clonotype: Antigen: not known.

This rearrangement joins TRBV18 to TRBJ2-1; without DNA, the TCRdb call of TRBD1 cannot be checked. The receptor was isolated from a woman aged 50 to 65 in good health. Sample: blood T cells: a sorted CD56 or NKG2C T cell subset, CD4+ or CD8+ T cells, or bulk PBMC T cells (not recorded which). The CDR3: CASSRPVSQEQFF.